The 5 T cell receptor beta chains below come from one sample, sequenced in a study of T cells in Graves' hyperthyroidism and ophthalmopathy. The CDR3 regions of TCR beta were amplified from RNA transcripts. The primer set for the first-round RT-PCR of the TCR CDR3 was HTBI. MiXCR, run by TCRdb on the multiplex PCR reads, gives a single entry per CDR3 protein. This sample has hundreds of thousands of distinct CDR3 sequences, with about 15% found just once. The specimen sequenced was blood. These TCRs come from a woman aged 40 to 49 with Graves' ophthalmopathy.

V usage is TRBV18 and J usage is TRBJ1-1, with 8 nucleotides matching TRBD1. CDR1 is KGHSH and CDR2 is LQKENI in the germline V gene. Losses at the gene ends were 3 bases for V and 4 bases for J; bases not matched to a gene: 7. The CDR3 is 15 amino acids. The CDR3 coding sequence is TGTGCCAGCTCACCGAGACAGGGGCATAGCACTGAAGCTTTCTTT. This codes for CASSPRQGHSTEAFF.

The V and J genes are TRBV15 and TRBJ1-6; 7 positions agree with TRBD1. This CDR3 is built from 15 residues. V gave up 5 bases and J gave up 7 bases; unmatched junction bases: 8. Looked up from germline, CDR1 is LNHNV and CDR2 is YYDKDF (reference sequence). The DNA for the CDR3 is TGTGCCACCAGCCAAACAGGGGACGGGAATTCACCCCTCCACTTT. It yields the protein CATSQTGDGNSPLHF. Full variable domain (remainder filled in from reference TRBV15 and TRBJ1-6): DAMVIQNPRYQVTQFGKPVTLSCSQTLNHNVMYWYQQKSSQAPKLLFHYYDKDFNNEADTPDNFQSRRPNTSFCFLDIRSPGLGDTAMYLCATSQTGDGNSPLHFGNGTRLTVT.

The genes are TRBV12-3 or TRBV12-4 and TRBJ2-7; 7 bases match TRBD1. The CDR3 spans 15 residues. The trim removed 4 bases at V and 3 bases at J, leaving 9 bases unmatched. CDR3 DNA sequence: TGTGCCAGCAGTTCTACAGGGGTGAGGGTCTACGAGCAGTACTTC. It yields the protein CASSSTGVRVYEQYF.

The table lists this clonotype with a few counts. The gene calls are TRBV6-1 and TRBJ2-7; 10 bases agree with TRBD1. V lost 7 bases to trimming and J lost 3 bases; unmatched junction nucleotides: 9. Germline-derived CDR1 and CDR2 are MNHNS and SASEGT. CDR3 length equals 15 residues. The CDR3 reads CASNPSTGGFYEQYF. As DNA, the CDR3 is TGTGCCAGCAACCCTTCGACAGGGGGCTTCTACGAGCAGTACTTC.

This clonotype was counted a few times. The chain links TRBV20-1 to TRBJ2-3; perhaps TRBD2 as D (6 bases). Germline V lookup: CDR1 DFQATT, CDR2 SNEGSKA (reference sequence). V lost 3 bases and J lost 2, with 15 bases in between. The CDR3 contains 15 residues. CDR3 in DNA: TGCAGTGCTAGTAGAGCGGGTTCGAACACAGATACGCAGTATTTT. It codes for CSASRAGSNTDTQYF.